These 14 T cell receptor beta chains were all obtained from the same sample, sequenced in a study of blood T cells in healthy people across ages. Alongside a J-beta primer mix, a sample-barcoded 5' primer served in a second PCR lasting about 7 to 12 cycles. One entry per CDR3 protein results from TCRdb running MiXCR on the 5' RACE reads. This table holds some 800,000 distinct CDR3 sequences, around two fifths found once. Sequenced: blood. Receptors were obtained from a man in his sixties in good health.

This chain uses TRBV11-2 with TRBJ1-2; D unclear. The CDR3 is made up of 13 amino acids. The germline V gene encodes CDR1 SGHAT and CDR2 FQNNGV. V gave up 6 bases and J gave up 4 bases, with 12 bases separating them. The CDR3 spells CASSPMTAYGYTF. The CDR3, as DNA: TGTGCCAGCAGTCCGATGACGGCCTATGGCTACACCTTC.

This clonotype was observed a single time. This chain joins TRBV20-1 and TRBJ1-6; 7 bases line up with TRBD1. CDR3 length: 15 residues. Per germline, CDR1 DFQATT and CDR2 SNEGSKA (reference sequence). V gave up 5 bases and J gave up 0 bases; unmatched junction bases: 4. The CDR3 DNA reads as TGCAGTGCTGGGACAGAGAGCTCCTATAATTCACCCCTCCACTTT. Residues: CSAGTESSYNSPLHF.

The chain joins TRBV4-3 to TRBJ2-6; no definite D call. The germline CDR1 and CDR2 sequences are LGHNA and YSLEER. The CDR3 sequence is 17 residues long. Trimming shortened V by 0 bases and J by 0 bases, and 9 bases separated the two germline ends. The DNA of the CDR3 is TGCGCCAGCAGCCAAGATAGGGTGGCCTCTGGGGCCAACGTCCTGACTTTC. It codes for CASSQDRVASGANVLTF.

At least ten counts were recorded for this clonotype. J is TRBJ2-5 and V is TRBV20-1; D is ambiguous. V was pared by 0 bases and J by 7 bases, with 6 bases between. From germline, CDR1 is DFQATT and CDR2 SNEGSKA (reference sequence). The length of the CDR3 is 11 residues. The CDR3 DNA reads as TGCAGTGCTAGAGAGGGCGGGACCCAGTACTTC. It codes for CSAREGGTQYF.

CDR3 coding DNA: TGTGCCAGCTCACCTGATCGGACAGACCGGAATGGCTACACCTTC. Protein product: CASSPDRTDRNGYTF. The chain carries TRBV18 and TRBJ1-2; possibly TRBD1 for D (6 bases). Per the germline V gene, CDR1 is KGHSH and CDR2 is LQKENI. The V gene lost 3 bases and the J gene lost 6 bases, with 17 bases spanning the gap. This CDR3 has 15 residues.

The chain couples TRBV7-3 to TRBJ1-1; D possibly corresponds to TRBD1 (6 bases). The germline V gene has CDR1 SGHTA and CDR2 FQGTGA. V was trimmed by 4 bases and J by 0 bases, leaving 6 bases between them. This CDR3 is 13 amino acids long. The CDR3 nucleotides read TGTGCCAGCAGCTGGACAGTGAACACTGAAGCTTTCTTT. This codes for CASSWTVNTEAFF.

This sequence joins TRBV27 and TRBJ2-5, with a weak D call TRBD2 (6 bases). The germline V and J ends were trimmed by 5 bases and 5 bases, with 15 bases remaining between them. The germline CDR1 and CDR2 sequences are MNHEY and SMNVEV (reference sequence). The length of the CDR3 is 14 residues. CDR3 protein: CASSITGGGETQYF. The CDR3, as DNA: TGTGCCAGCAGTATTACAGGTGGGGGGGAGACCCAGTACTTC.

A word on this clonotype: This may come from a read error, since a much larger clone is one base off. The chain joins TRBV20-1 to TRBJ2-7; TRBD2 might be the D (6 bases). Germline CDR1 is DFQATT and CDR2 is SNEGSKA (reference sequence). The CDR3 extends over 13 amino acids. V lost 3 bases, J lost 2 bases, and 11 bases lay in between. CDR3 region: CSASRDSPYEQYF. The CDR3 bases are TGCAGTGCTAGCCGGGACTCTCCCTACGAGCAGTACTTC.

J is TRBJ2-7 and V is TRBV7-9; possible D gene TRBD2, 6 bases. The DNA end is a closer match to TRBJ2-5, so the J assignment may be wrong. CDR1 is SEHNR and CDR2 is FQNEAQ in the germline V gene (reference sequence). The CDR3 covers 18 residues. The CDR3 region has the DNA TGTGCCAGCAGCCACGGGACTGTGGCGGACAACCCCCGAGAGACCCAGTACTTC. Protein sequence: CASSHGTVADNPRETQYF.

The rearrangement joins TRBV7-2 to TRBJ2-3; D perhaps matches TRBD2 (5 bases). Germline V gene lookup returns CDR1 SGHTA and CDR2 FQGNSA. The CDR3 contains 18 residues. V was cut by 3 bases and J by 1 base, with 20 bases left in between. The CDR3 protein is CASSFLLERDLGTDTQYF. The DNA of the CDR3 is TGTGCCAGCAGCTTTTTACTAGAACGGGATCTTGGCACAGATACGCAGTATTTT.

The chain is built from TRBV7-6 and TRBJ2-2; a weak D match, TRBD2 (6 bases). The germline V and J ends were trimmed by 0 bases and 0 bases, with 8 bases remaining between them. Germline CDR1 SGHVS, CDR2 FNYEAQ. The length of the CDR3 is 16 residues. The CDR3 sequence is CASSLASGTNTGELFF. The CDR3 nucleotides are TGTGCCAGCAGCTTAGCTAGCGGAACGAACACCGGGGAGCTGTTTTTT. Full variable domain (missing parts from reference TRBV7-6 and TRBJ2-2): GAGVSQSPRYKVTKRGQDVALRCDPISGHVSLYWYRQALGQGPEFLTYFNYEAQQDKSGLPNDRFSAERPEGSISTLTIQRTEQRDSAMYRCASSLASGTNTGELFFGEGSRLTVL.

The table lists this clonotype with many counts. J is TRBJ2-5 and V is TRBV13; D gene uncertain. The germline gives CDR1 PRHDT, CDR2 FYEKMQ (reference sequence). The ends were cut back, 5 bases at V and 6 bases at J, with 16 bases in the middle. The CDR3 is 14 residues long. The CDR3 bases are TGTGCCAGCAGCCCCCAGGACGGCCTTAAGACCCAGTACTTC. Translated: CASSPQDGLKTQYF.

This chain uses TRBV6-1 with TRBJ2-1, with 14 bases matching TRBD2. With the DNA end fitting TRBJ2-7 better, the J assignment may be wrong. Germline CDR1 is MNHNS and CDR2 is SASEGT. The CDR3 contains 18 residues. CDR3 sequence (DNA): TGTGCCAGCAGACACAATGTGCGACTAGCGGGGGGGGACAATGAGCAGTACTTC. As protein: CASRHNVRLAGGDNEQYF.

The J gene is TRBJ2-7, the V gene TRBV12-3 or TRBV12-4; TRBD2 is a possible D gene (6 bases). Gene TRBJ2-5 matches the end of the DNA better, so the J call may be wrong. This CDR3 spans 17 amino acids. This chain's CDR3 is CASSLSGGTLVGETQYF. For the CDR3, the DNA is TGTGCCAGCAGTCTCTCCGGGGGTACCTTGGTAGGAGAGACCCAGTACTTC.